This T cell receptor beta chain originates from a study of regulatory T cells in long-lasting Graves disease. The CDR3 is 13 amino acids. Trimming took 7 bases from V and 8 from J, leaving 15 bases between them. Germline assignment: CDR1 MNHNS and CDR2 SASEGT. Whole-study findings and limits: Persistent disease preferred TRBV28, TRBJ1-2 and TRBJ2-5; new disease, TRBV20-1 and TRBJ2-1. Persistent patients shared more public clonotypes (2,741) than newly diagnosed patients (966).

In building TCR beta libraries, iRepertoire HTBI primers were used together with Arm-PCR of CDR3 regions. MiXCR was run by TCRdb on the multiplex PCR reads, yielding one entry per CDR3 protein. The repertoire consists of about 540,000 distinct CDR3 sequences, with less than 15% occurring once and the leading ten covering roughly a tenth. With regard to this clonotype: Its antigen is unidentified.

Time point noted: newly diagnosed GD, antithyroid drugs for less than 3 months. Isolated PBMC RNA provided the starting material for the TCR library. These data were likewise used in another study, on T cells in Graves' hyperthyroidism and ophthalmopathy.

The source is a young man with Graves disease. The sample was peripheral blood mononuclear cells (PBMCs), taken at new diagnosis, from a patient treated with antithyroid drugs. This chain connects TRBV6-1 to TRBJ2-1; D may match TRBD1 or TRBD2 (5 bases each). The CDR3 DNA reads as TGTGCCAGCACTGGGACGGAAAGGGATGAGCAGTTCTTC. Amino acids: CASTGTERDEQFF.